This TCR beta chain is drawn from a study of blood T cells in healthy people across ages. Primed by a sample-barcoded 5' primer and a J-beta primer mix, a second PCR proceeded for roughly 7 to 12 cycles. Samples each returned at least 2.5 million CDR3-containing paired-end reads. TCRdb used MiXCR to reprocess the 5' RACE reads, holding one entry per CDR3 protein. The profile shows some 1.5 million distinct CDR3 sequences, 28% of them singletons. Concerning this clonotype: This could be a read error, since a much larger clone is one nucleotide away.

Germline V gene data show CDR1 as DFQATT and CDR2 as SNEGSKA (reference sequence). This CDR3 region has 14 residues. V lost 4 bases to trimming and J lost 7 bases; unmatched junction nucleotides: 11. No fewer than 5 micrograms of total RNA were isolated from every sample. The sequenced sample was blood. The sequence derives from a woman under 40 in good health. The V gene is TRBV20-1, the J gene TRBJ2-5; TRBD2 aligns across 8 bases. The CDR3 loop reads CSANVAGRSPTQYF. For the CDR3, the DNA is TGCAGTGCTAACGTAGCGGGAAGGAGTCCGACCCAGTACTTC.